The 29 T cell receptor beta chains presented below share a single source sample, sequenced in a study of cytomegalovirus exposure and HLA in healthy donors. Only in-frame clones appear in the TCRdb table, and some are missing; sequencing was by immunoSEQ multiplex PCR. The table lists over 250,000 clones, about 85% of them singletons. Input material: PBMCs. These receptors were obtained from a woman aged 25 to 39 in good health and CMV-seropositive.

As DNA, the CDR3 is TGTGCCAGCAGTTTGTCAGGGGGCTATGGGGCTTTCTTT. This codes for CASSLSGGYGAFF. This chain links TRBV28 with TRBJ1-1; 8 nucleotides align to TRBD1. Germline lookup yields CDR1 MDHEN and CDR2 SYDVKM. CDR3 length: 13 residues. J was trimmed by 11 bases and V by 3 bases; bases with no gene match: 8.

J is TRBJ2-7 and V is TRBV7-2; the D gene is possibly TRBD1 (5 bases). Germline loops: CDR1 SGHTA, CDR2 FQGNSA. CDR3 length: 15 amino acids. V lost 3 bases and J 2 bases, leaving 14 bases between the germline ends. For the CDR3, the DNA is TGTGCCAGCAGCTTGAGCAGGGATGTCACCTACGAGCAGTACTTC. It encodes CASSLSRDVTYEQYF.

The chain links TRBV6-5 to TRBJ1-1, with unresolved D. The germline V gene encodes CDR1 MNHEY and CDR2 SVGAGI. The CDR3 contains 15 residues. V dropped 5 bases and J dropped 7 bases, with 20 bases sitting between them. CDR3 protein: CASSQLESELLEAFF. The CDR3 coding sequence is TGTGCCAGCAGTCAACTAGAATCAGAACTACTTGAAGCTTTCTTT.

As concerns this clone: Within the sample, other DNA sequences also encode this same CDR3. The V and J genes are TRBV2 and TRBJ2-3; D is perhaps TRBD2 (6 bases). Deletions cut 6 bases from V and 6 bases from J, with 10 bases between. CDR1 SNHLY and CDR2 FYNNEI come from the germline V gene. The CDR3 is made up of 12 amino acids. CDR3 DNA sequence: TGTGCCAGCAGGGGCCTAGCGGATACGCAGTATTTT. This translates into CASRGLADTQYF.

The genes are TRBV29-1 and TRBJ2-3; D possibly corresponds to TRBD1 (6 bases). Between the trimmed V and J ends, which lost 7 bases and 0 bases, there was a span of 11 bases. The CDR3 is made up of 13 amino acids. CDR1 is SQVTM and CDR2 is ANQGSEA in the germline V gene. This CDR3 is CSADSPSTDTQYF. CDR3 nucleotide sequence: TGCAGCGCGGACAGCCCTAGCACAGATACGCAGTATTTT.

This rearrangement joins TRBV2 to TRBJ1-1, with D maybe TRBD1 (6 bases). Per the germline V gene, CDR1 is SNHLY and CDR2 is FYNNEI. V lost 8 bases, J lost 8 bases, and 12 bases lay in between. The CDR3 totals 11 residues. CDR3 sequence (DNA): TGTGCCAGCCATACCGGGACAGAAGCTTTCTTT. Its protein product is CASHTGTEAFF.

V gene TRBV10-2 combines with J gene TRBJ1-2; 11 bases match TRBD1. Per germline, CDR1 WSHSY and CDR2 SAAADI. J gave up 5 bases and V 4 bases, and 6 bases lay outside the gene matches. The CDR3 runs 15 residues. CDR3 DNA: TGCGCCAGCAGTGGGACAGGGGGCAAAACATATGGCTACACCTTC. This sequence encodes CASSGTGGKTYGYTF.

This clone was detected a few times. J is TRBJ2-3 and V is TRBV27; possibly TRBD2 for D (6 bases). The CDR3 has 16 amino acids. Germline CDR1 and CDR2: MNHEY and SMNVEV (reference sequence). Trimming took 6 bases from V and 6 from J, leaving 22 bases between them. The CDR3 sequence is CASSAGWGDPPDTQYF. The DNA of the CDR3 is TGTGCCAGCAGCGCAGGCTGGGGGGACCCCCCTGATACGCAGTATTTT.

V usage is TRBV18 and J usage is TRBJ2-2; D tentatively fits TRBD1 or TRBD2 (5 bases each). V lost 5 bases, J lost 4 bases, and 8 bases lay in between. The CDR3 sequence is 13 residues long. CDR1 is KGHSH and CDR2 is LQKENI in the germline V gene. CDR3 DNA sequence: TGTGCCAGCTCAGAGGGGTTCACCGGGGAGCTGTTTTTT. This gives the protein CASSEGFTGELFF.

In DNA form, the CDR3 reads TGCGCCAGCAGCCAAGATTCAGGACCTTCCTACAATGAGCAGTTCTTC. Its translation: CASSQDSGPSYNEQFF. This chain links TRBV4-1 with TRBJ2-1, with unresolved D. The germline V gene encodes CDR1 MGHRA and CDR2 YSYEKL. CDR3 size: 16 residues. Trimming took off 0 bases at V and 1 base at J, with 10 bases between the two ends.

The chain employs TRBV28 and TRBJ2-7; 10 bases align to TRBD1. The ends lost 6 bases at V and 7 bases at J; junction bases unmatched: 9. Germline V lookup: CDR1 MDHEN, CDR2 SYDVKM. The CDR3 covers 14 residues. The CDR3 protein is CASRFDRGLGEQYF. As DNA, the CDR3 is TGTGCCAGCAGGTTCGACAGGGGGCTGGGGGAGCAGTACTTC.

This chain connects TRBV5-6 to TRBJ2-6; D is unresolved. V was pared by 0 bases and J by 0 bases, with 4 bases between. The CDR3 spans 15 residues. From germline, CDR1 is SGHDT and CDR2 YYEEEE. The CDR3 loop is CASSLGYSGANVLTF. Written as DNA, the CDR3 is TGTGCCAGCAGCTTGGGTTACTCTGGGGCCAACGTCCTGACTTTC.

CDR3: CASSYLLGGINYGYTF. CDR3 DNA sequence: TGTGCCAGCAGTTACCTTCTAGGAGGGATTAACTATGGCTACACCTTC. V gene TRBV6-6 combines with J gene TRBJ1-2; D is uncertain. Germline V CDR1 and CDR2: MNHNY, SVGAGI (reference sequence). CDR3 length equals 16 residues. V lost 2 bases, J lost 1 base, and 14 bases lay in between.

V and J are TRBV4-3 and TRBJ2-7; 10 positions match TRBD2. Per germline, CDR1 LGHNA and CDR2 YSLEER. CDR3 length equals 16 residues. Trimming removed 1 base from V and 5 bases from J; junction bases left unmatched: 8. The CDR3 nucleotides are TGCGCCAGCAGCCAAGGAATAGCGGGGGGCCGGGACGAGCAGTACTTC. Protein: CASSQGIAGGRDEQYF.

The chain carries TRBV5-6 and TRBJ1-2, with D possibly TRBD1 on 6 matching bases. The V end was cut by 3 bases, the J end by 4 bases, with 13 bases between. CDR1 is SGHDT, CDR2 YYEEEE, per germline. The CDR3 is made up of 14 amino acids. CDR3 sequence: CASSWKQGAYGYTF. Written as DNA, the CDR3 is TGTGCCAGCAGCTGGAAACAGGGCGCCTATGGCTACACCTTC.

CDR3 loop: CAWSPGRGPYEQYF. The CDR3 region has the DNA TGTGCCTGGAGTCCGGGCAGGGGGCCCTACGAGCAGTACTTC. This rearrangement joins TRBV30 to TRBJ2-7; 8 bases align to TRBD1. The CDR3 covers 14 residues. The junction had 5 bases not matched to a gene; V was cut back by 2 bases and J by 2 bases. Germline V gene sequence: CDR1 GTSNPN, CDR2 SVGIG (reference sequence). Filled out from reference TRBV30 and TRBJ2-7, the complete variable domain reads SQTIHQWPATLVQPVGSPLSLECTVEGTSNPNLYWYRQAAGRGLQLLFYSVGIGQISSEVPQNLSASRPQDRQFILSSKKLLLSDSGFYLCAWSPGRGPYEQYFGPGTRLTVT.

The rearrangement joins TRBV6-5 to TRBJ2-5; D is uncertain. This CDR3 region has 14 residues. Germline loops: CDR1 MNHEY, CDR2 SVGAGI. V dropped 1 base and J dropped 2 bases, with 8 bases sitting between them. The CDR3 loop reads CASSYWGNQETQYF. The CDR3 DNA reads TGTGCCAGCAGTTACTGGGGTAATCAAGAGACCCAGTACTTC.

The CDR3 loop reads CASRLRRDGYEQYF. The CDR3 DNA reads TGCGCCAGCAGATTACGCCGGGACGGCTACGAGCAGTACTTC. This chain links TRBV5-1 with TRBJ2-7, with D tentatively TRBD1 or TRBD2 (5 bases each). Germline V gene data show CDR1 as SGHRS and CDR2 as YFSETQ. The CDR3 is made up of 14 amino acids. V dropped 5 bases and J dropped 3 bases, with 15 bases sitting between them.

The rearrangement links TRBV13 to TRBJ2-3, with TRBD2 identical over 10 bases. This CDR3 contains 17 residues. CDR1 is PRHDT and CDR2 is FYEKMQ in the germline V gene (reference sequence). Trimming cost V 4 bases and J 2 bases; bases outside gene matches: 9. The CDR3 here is CASSSPSGGLDTDTQYF. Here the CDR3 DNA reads TGTGCCAGCAGCTCCCCTAGCGGGGGCCTAGACACAGATACGCAGTATTTT.

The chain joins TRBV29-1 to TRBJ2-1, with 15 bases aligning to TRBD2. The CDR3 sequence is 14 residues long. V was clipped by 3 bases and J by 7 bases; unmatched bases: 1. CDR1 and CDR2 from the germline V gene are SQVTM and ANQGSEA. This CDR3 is CSVDGLAGGNEQFF. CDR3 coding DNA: TGCAGCGTTGACGGACTAGCGGGGGGGAATGAGCAGTTCTTC.

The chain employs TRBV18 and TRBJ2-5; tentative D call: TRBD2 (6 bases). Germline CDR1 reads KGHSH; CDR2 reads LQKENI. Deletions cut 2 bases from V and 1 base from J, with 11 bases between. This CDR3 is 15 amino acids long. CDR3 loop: CASSPWGEVQETQYF. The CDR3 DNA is TGTGCCAGCTCACCATGGGGGGAAGTCCAAGAGACCCAGTACTTC.

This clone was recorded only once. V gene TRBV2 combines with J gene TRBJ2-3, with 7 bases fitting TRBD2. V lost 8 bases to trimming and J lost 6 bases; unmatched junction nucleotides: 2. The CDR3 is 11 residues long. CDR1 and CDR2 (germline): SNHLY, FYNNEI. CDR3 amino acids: CASLREDTQYF. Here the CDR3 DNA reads TGTGCCAGCCTGCGGGAGGATACGCAGTATTTT. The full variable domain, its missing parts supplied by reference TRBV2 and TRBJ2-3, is EPEVTQTPSHQVTQMGQEVILRCVPISNHLYFYWYRQILGQKVEFLVSFYNNEISEKSEIFDDQFSVERPDGSNFTLKIRSTKLEDSAMYFCASLREDTQYFGPGTRLTVL.

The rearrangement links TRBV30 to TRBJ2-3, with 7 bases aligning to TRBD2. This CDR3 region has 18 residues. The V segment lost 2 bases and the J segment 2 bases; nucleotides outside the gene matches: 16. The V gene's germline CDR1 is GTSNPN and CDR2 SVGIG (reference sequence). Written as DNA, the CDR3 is TGTGCCTGGAGTTTCCCAACCCCCGCTAGCGGCACCACAGATACGCAGTATTTT. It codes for CAWSFPTPASGTTDTQYF.

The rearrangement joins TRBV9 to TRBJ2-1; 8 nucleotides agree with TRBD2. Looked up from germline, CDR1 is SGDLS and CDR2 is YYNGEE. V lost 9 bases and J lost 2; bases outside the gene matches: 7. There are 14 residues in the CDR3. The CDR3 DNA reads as TGTGCCACCGGGGGGGGTAACACCTACAATGAGCAGTTCTTC. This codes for CATGGGNTYNEQFF.

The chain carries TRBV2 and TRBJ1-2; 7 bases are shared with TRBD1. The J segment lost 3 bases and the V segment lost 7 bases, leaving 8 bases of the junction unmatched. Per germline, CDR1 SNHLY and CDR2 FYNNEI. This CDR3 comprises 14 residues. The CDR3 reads CASKRTGTDYGYTF. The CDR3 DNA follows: TGTGCCAGCAAAAGGACAGGAACGGACTATGGCTACACCTTC. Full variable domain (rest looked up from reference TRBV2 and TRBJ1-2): EPEVTQTPSHQVTQMGQEVILRCVPISNHLYFYWYRQILGQKVEFLVSFYNNEISEKSEIFDDQFSVERPDGSNFTLKIRSTKLEDSAMYFCASKRTGTDYGYTFGSGTRLTVV.

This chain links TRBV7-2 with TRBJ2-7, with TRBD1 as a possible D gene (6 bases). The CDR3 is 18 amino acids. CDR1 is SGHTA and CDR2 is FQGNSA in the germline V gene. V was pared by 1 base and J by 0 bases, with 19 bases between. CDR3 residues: CASSLDIPVQGSSYEQYF. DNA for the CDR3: TGTGCCAGCAGCTTAGATATTCCCGTACAGGGAAGCTCCTACGAGCAGTACTTC.

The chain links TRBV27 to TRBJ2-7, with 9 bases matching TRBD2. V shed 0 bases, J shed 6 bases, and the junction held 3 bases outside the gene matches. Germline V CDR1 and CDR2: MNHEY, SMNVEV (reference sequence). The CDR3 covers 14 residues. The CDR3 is CASSLSSGSAEQYF. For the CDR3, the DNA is TGTGCCAGCAGTTTATCTAGCGGGAGCGCCGAGCAGTACTTC.

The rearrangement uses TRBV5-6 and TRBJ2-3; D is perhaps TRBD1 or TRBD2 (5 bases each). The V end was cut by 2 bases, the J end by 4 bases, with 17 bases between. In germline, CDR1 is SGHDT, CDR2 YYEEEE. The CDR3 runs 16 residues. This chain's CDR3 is CASSFGTLASSDTQYF. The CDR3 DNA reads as TGTGCCAGCAGCTTTGGGACCCTCGCTAGTTCAGATACGCAGTATTTT.

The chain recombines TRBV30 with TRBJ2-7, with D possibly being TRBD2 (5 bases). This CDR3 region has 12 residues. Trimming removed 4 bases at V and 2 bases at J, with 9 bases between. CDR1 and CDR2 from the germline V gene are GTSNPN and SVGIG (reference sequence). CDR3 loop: CAWMPGTYEQYF. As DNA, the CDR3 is TGTGCCTGGATGCCCGGGACCTACGAGCAGTACTTC.